The next 28 T cell receptor beta chains were all read from a single sample in a study of T cell responses to AZD1222 COVID-19 vaccine (dated by TCRdb to about 2021). According to the study, the label for this sample's time point signals: baseline before first vaccination. Libraries were built with the immunoSEQ multiplex PCR assay. TCRdb retrieved this table from immuneACCESS and kept in-frame rearrangements only. Not all clones are present; in checked studies, unresolved V genes account for under half, and no reason is known for the remainder. This sample comprises about 120,000 clones, 75% to 90% of them detected only once. The ten most abundant clones make up around 3.1% of the sample. The input for sequencing was peripheral blood, taken on day 0 of AZD1222 vaccination. The receptors come from an adult in good health.

The CDR3 protein is CASSLKHTEAFF. CDR3 sequence (DNA): TGTGCCAGCAGTTTAAAACACACTGAAGCTTTCTTT. The V call is TRBV12-3 or TRBV12-4, the J call TRBJ1-1; D unresolved. The CDR3 has 12 residues. With 2 bases removed from V and 3 bases from J, the gap between germline ends came to 4 bases.

This chain links TRBV28 with TRBJ1-6; 7 bases fit TRBD1. The CDR3 length is 15 residues. V was clipped by 5 bases and J by 7 bases; unmatched bases: 8. CDR1 MDHEN and CDR2 SYDVKM come from the germline V gene. CDR3 DNA: TGTGCCAGCAGTCTCGGACAGGAGGGGAATTCACCCCTCCACTTT. Its protein product is CASSLGQEGNSPLHF.

The chain couples TRBV30 to TRBJ1-1; 7 bases are shared with TRBD1. Per the germline V gene, CDR1 is GTSNPN and CDR2 is SVGIG (reference sequence). Losses at the gene ends were 0 bases for V and 3 bases for J; bases not matched to a gene: 1. The length of the CDR3 is 13 residues. CDR3 amino acids: CAWSVTGYTEAFF. The CDR3 DNA reads TGTGCCTGGAGTGTGACAGGGTACACTGAAGCTTTCTTT.

Here the CDR3 reads CASSPRVKNIQYF. The CDR3 DNA reads TGTGCCAGCAGCCCCAGGGTCAAAAACATTCAGTACTTC. This chain links TRBV3-1 (or the pseudogene TRBV3-2) with TRBJ2-4; TRBD1 is a possible D gene (5 bases). This CDR3 is built from 13 residues. V was shortened by 4 bases and J by 3 bases, with 7 bases between the two germline ends. Per the germline V gene, CDR1 is LGHDT and CDR2 is YNNKEL (reference sequence).

This clone was observed a single time. This chain links TRBV18 with TRBJ1-1, with D possibly TRBD1 on 5 matching bases. Trimming pared 2 bases from V and 1 base from J, leaving 11 bases between. CDR1 and CDR2 (germline): KGHSH, LQKENI. CDR3 size: 15 residues. The CDR3 spells CASSPKTDRNTEAFF. Written as DNA, the CDR3 is TGTGCCAGCTCACCAAAAACCGACAGGAACACTGAAGCTTTCTTT.

The V gene is TRBV5-6, the J gene TRBJ1-2, with 8 bases aligning to TRBD1. Germline values: CDR1 SGHDT, CDR2 YYEEEE. The V and J ends lost 0 bases and 3 bases, in that order; junction bases with no gene match: 4. The CDR3 length is 15 residues. CDR3 region: CASSLGDRTDYGYTF. CDR3 nucleotides: TGTGCCAGCAGCTTGGGGGACAGGACGGACTATGGCTACACCTTC.

The rearrangement links TRBV5-5 to TRBJ1-2, with D perhaps TRBD1 (6 bases). In germline, CDR1 is SGHKS, CDR2 YYEKEE (reference sequence). V was clipped by 0 bases and J by 4 bases, with 10 bases between them. The CDR3 has 14 amino acids. CDR3 protein: CASSLAGVIYGYTF. The CDR3 DNA sequence: TGTGCCAGCAGCTTGGCAGGGGTGATCTATGGCTACACCTTC.

The J gene is TRBJ2-3, the V gene TRBV14; unclear D gene. Germline V gives CDR1 SGHDN, CDR2 FVKESK. The CDR3 has 13 amino acids. With 4 bases removed from V and 6 bases from J, the gap between germline ends came to 11 bases. The CDR3 protein is CASSRGPGDTQYF. CDR3 coding DNA: TGTGCCAGCAGCCGAGGACCTGGGGATACGCAGTATTTT.

The chain employs TRBV7-9 and TRBJ2-1, with D uncertain. The CDR3 extends over 13 amino acids. From germline, CDR1 is SEHNR and CDR2 FQNEAQ (reference sequence). Trimming stripped 2 bases from V and 6 bases from J, with 8 bases between. The CDR3 DNA reads as TGTGCCAGCAGCTTAATCGCGCTCAATGAGCAGTTCTTC. Translating it yields CASSLIALNEQFF.

In its sample, this clone was seen a few times. The CDR3 nucleotides read TGTGCCAGCAGTCGTAGACCGGACGGAACCTACGAGCAGTACTTC. This encodes CASSRRPDGTYEQYF. The gene calls are TRBV7-9 and TRBJ2-7; D remains ambiguous. The CDR3 spans 15 residues. V dropped 6 bases and J dropped 2 bases, with 17 bases sitting between them. Germline V gene data show CDR1 as SEHNR and CDR2 as FQNEAQ (reference sequence).

The chain is built from TRBV5-1 and TRBJ2-7; 14 bases match TRBD2. The germline CDR1 and CDR2 sequences are SGHRS and YFSETQ. After removal of 2 bases from V and 7 bases from J, the junction contained 8 bases not matched to a gene. This CDR3 has 16 amino acids. The CDR3 loop is CASSFSWTSGRREQYF. The CDR3 region has the DNA TGCGCCAGCAGCTTCTCATGGACTAGCGGGAGGCGGGAGCAGTACTTC.

The chain couples TRBV19 to TRBJ2-5, with 11 bases fitting TRBD1. Germline-derived CDR1 and CDR2 are LNHDA and SQIVND (reference sequence). V was pared by 5 bases and J by 2 bases, with 4 bases of the junction left unmatched. This CDR3 comprises 15 residues. The chain's CDR3 is CASSHWDRGQETQYF. The CDR3 DNA sequence: TGTGCCAGTAGTCATTGGGACAGGGGGCAAGAGACCCAGTACTTC.

This clone was observed a single time. This chain joins TRBV4-3 and TRBJ2-3; no definite D call. There are 15 residues in the CDR3. The germline V and J ends were trimmed by 4 bases and 1 base, with 12 bases remaining between them. Germline assignment: CDR1 LGHNA and CDR2 YSLEER. CDR3 protein: CASSRDRSGTDTQYF. The CDR3 DNA follows: TGCGCCAGCAGCCGAGATAGGTCCGGCACAGATACGCAGTATTTT.

V and J are TRBV19 and TRBJ1-5, with a tentative D call TRBD1 (5 bases). This CDR3 is built from 18 residues. Trimming took 0 bases from V and 3 from J, leaving 18 bases between them. Germline assignment: CDR1 LNHDA and CDR2 SQIVND (reference sequence). The CDR3 loop reads CASSIDRGLSGLNQPQHF. The CDR3 nucleotides are TGTGCCAGTAGTATAGATCGGGGCCTGTCGGGCCTCAATCAGCCCCAGCATTTT.

CDR3 sequence: CASSQAIYQGVTGELFF. CDR3 DNA sequence: TGTGCCAGCAGCCAAGCCATCTATCAGGGGGTCACCGGGGAGCTGTTTTTT. This rearrangement joins TRBV3-1 (or the pseudogene TRBV3-2) to TRBJ2-2; 7 bases map to TRBD1. Germline V gives CDR1 LGHDT, CDR2 YNNKEL (reference sequence). There are 17 residues in the CDR3. Trimming cost V 1 base and J 4 bases; bases outside gene matches: 9.

This clone was counted once. CDR3 sequence reads: CASSLIAGGEQFF. DNA of the CDR3: TGTGCCAGCAGCTTAATCGCGGGAGGGGAGCAGTTCTTC. J is TRBJ2-1 and V is TRBV7-3, with 9 bases identical to TRBD2. CDR1 and CDR2 from the germline V gene are SGHTA and FQGTGA. The CDR3 covers 13 residues. J was trimmed by 10 bases and V by 1 base; bases with no gene match: 2.

V is TRBV27 and J is TRBJ1-1, with 11 bases that match TRBD1. This CDR3 is built from 16 residues. Trimming removed 0 bases from V and 8 bases from J; junction bases left unmatched: 8. Germline V gives CDR1 MNHEY, CDR2 SMNVEV (reference sequence). CDR3 protein: CASSLSTGQGVPEAFF. The CDR3 DNA sequence: TGTGCCAGCAGTTTATCAACGGGACAGGGGGTCCCGGAAGCTTTCTTT.

CDR3 residues: CASSQGLGDLREQFF. CDR3 DNA: TGTGCCAGCAGCCAGGGACTGGGGGACCTGAGGGAGCAGTTCTTC. This chain connects TRBV4-2 to TRBJ2-1; TRBD2 might be the D (6 bases). CDR1 is LGHNA, CDR2 YNFKEQ, per germline. This CDR3 has 15 amino acids. Trimming took 3 bases from V and 10 from J, leaving 19 bases between them.

This chain joins TRBV2 and TRBJ2-7; 8 positions agree with TRBD2. There are 13 residues in the CDR3. Germline lookup yields CDR1 SNHLY and CDR2 FYNNEI. Trimming at V came to 5 bases and at J to 2 bases, leaving 2 bases not matched to a gene. CDR3 region: CASSRGGPYEQYF. The DNA for the CDR3 is TGTGCCAGCAGTCGGGGGGGCCCCTACGAGCAGTACTTC.

This chain links TRBV5-6 with TRBJ1-5, with 7 bases fitting TRBD1. CDR1 is SGHDT, CDR2 YYEEEE, per germline. Trimming at V came to 2 bases and at J to 4 bases, leaving 6 bases not matched to a gene. The CDR3 sequence is 15 residues long. The CDR3, as DNA: TGTGCCAGCAGCTTCGCAGACAGGGTGAATCAGCCCCAGCATTTT. Residues: CASSFADRVNQPQHF.

This clone was counted between two and nine times. This rearrangement joins TRBV4-3 to TRBJ1-5; 7 positions match TRBD1. The germline V gene encodes CDR1 LGHNA and CDR2 YSLEER. With 0 bases clipped from V and 4 bases from J, the junction kept 3 bases outside the gene matches. The CDR3 covers 15 residues. The DNA of the CDR3 is TGCGCCAGCAGCCAAGAGGCCAGGGGGAATCAGCCCCAGCATTTT. Amino acid sequence: CASSQEARGNQPQHF.

This chain links TRBV9 with TRBJ2-7; TRBD2 matches at 7 bases. CDR1 is SGDLS and CDR2 is YYNGEE in the germline V gene. The CDR3 extends over 14 amino acids. V shed 3 bases, J shed 3 bases, and the junction held 6 bases outside the gene matches. CDR3 in DNA: TGTGCCAGCAGCGGGGGTGGGGAGGGCTACGAGCAGTACTTC. It specifies CASSGGGEGYEQYF.

Points on this clone: This same CDR3 is encoded by further DNA sequences in the sample. The chain uses TRBV27 and TRBJ2-3, with D uncertain. The V end lost 2 bases, the J end lost 0 bases, and 3 bases lay between the germline ends. There are 13 residues in the CDR3. Germline values: CDR1 MNHEY, CDR2 SMNVEV (reference sequence). CDR3 coding DNA: TGTGCCAGCAGTTTAAGCAGCACAGATACGCAGTATTTT. It codes for CASSLSSTDTQYF.

This clone was observed once. The V call is TRBV27, the J call TRBJ1-5; D perhaps matches TRBD1 (5 bases). Trimming took off 2 bases at V and 3 bases at J, with 11 bases between the two ends. The CDR3 spans 15 residues. Germline CDR1 MNHEY, CDR2 SMNVEV (reference sequence). This chain's CDR3 is CASSLHPGVNQPQHF. CDR3 bases: TGTGCCAGCAGTTTACACCCGGGGGTCAATCAGCCCCAGCATTTT.

This rearrangement joins TRBV5-5 to TRBJ2-1, with 7 positions matching TRBD2. V lost 3 bases, J lost 8 bases, and 2 bases stayed unmatched. The CDR3 is 12 residues long. Germline V CDR1 and CDR2: SGHKS, YYEKEE (reference sequence). CDR3 sequence: CASSWGGDEQFF. The CDR3, as DNA: TGTGCCAGCAGCTGGGGAGGGGATGAGCAGTTCTTC.

The rearrangement uses TRBV6-5 and TRBJ2-7; weak D call: TRBD1 (5 bases). The CDR3 consists of 13 residues. The V gene lost 7 bases and the J gene lost 0 bases, with 10 bases spanning the gap. Germline V gives CDR1 MNHEY, CDR2 SVGAGI. This CDR3 is CASTPQGSYEQYF. CDR3 coding DNA: TGTGCCAGCACCCCCCAGGGCTCCTACGAGCAGTACTTC.

Relative to its sample, this clone is medium-sized. The chain has TRBV27 and TRBJ1-2; D possibly corresponds to TRBD1 (5 bases). The germline gives CDR1 MNHEY, CDR2 SMNVEV (reference sequence). Deletions cut 4 bases from V and 7 bases from J, with 28 bases between. The CDR3 covers 18 residues. Here the CDR3 reads CASSYLRTGAGGVSGYTF. The DNA for the CDR3 is TGTGCCAGCAGTTACCTCCGAACAGGCGCGGGGGGTGTAAGTGGCTACACCTTC.

The chain joins TRBV4-1 to TRBJ2-2, with TRBD1 identical over 10 bases. CDR1 is MGHRA, CDR2 YSYEKL, per germline. The CDR3 spans 18 residues. The ends lost 4 bases at V and 4 bases at J; junction bases unmatched: 12. CDR3 nucleotides: TGCGCCAGCAGCCGAGCCCGGCGAGGACAGGGGGGCACCGGGGAGCTGTTTTTT. Residues: CASSRARRGQGGTGELFF.